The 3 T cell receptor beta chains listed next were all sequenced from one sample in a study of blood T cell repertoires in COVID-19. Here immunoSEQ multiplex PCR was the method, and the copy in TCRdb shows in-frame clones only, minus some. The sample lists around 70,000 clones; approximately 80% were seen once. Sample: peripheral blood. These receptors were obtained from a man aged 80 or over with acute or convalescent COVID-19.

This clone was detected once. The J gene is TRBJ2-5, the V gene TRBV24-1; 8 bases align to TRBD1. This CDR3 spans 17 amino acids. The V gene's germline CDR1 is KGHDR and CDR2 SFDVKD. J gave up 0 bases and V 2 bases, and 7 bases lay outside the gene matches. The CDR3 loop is CATSDSHDRGHQETQYF. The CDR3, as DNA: TGTGCCACCAGTGATTCCCACGACAGGGGCCACCAAGAGACCCAGTACTTC.

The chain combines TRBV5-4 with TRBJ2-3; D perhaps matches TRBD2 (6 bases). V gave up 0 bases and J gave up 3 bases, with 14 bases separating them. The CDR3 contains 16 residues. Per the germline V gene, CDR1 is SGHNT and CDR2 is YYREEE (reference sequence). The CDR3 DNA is TGTGCCAGCAGCTTGGACGGGAGAGGCGGGACAGATACGCAGTATTTT. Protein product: CASSLDGRGGTDTQYF.

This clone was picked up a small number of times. In nucleotides, the CDR3 is TGTGCCAGCAGTTCGGGCGGGGGGGTAGGTGAGCAGTTCTTC. The encoded protein is CASSSGGGVGEQFF. The J gene is TRBJ2-1, the V gene TRBV6-2 or TRBV6-3; 9 nucleotides agree with TRBD2. With V trimmed by 4 bases and J by 9 bases, 7 bases remained unmatched. This CDR3 has 14 residues. Per the germline V gene, CDR1 is MNHEY and CDR2 is SVGEGT.